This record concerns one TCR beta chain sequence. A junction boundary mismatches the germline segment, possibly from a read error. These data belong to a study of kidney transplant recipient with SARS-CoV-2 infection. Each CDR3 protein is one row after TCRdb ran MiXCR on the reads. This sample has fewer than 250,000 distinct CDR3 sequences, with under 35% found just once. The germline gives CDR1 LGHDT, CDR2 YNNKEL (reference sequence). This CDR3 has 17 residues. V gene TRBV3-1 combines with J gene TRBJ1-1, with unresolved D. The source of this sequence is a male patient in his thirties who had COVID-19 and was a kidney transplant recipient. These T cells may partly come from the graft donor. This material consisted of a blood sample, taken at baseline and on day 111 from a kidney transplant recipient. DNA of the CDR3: TGTGCCAGCAGCGAAATCTTTCCCATTTCAATTCGCATTGAAGCTCTCTTT. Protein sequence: CASSEIFPISIRIEALF.